This is a list of T cell receptor beta chains from one sample in a study of blood T cell repertoires in COVID-19. Libraries were prepared by immunoSEQ multiplex PCR; TCRdb keeps only in-frame clonotypes and omits some of them. Among about 130,000 clones, around 85% were seen once, and the ten largest hold approximately 16%. The sample consisted of peripheral blood. These receptor sequences come from a woman aged 45-65 years with acute or convalescent COVID-19. CDR3s include the opening cysteine and the closing phenylalanine or tryptophan. A D gene is named only where the DNA matches it firmly. Rows may omit the clone size; those that give it use once, few, many or a size class.

d_call j_call clone_size v_call cdr3_nt cdr3_aa
. TRBJ2-3 . TRBV9 TGTGCCAGCAGCGTAGCTGTGCTAGCTGCTCCAGATACGCAGTATTTT CASSVAVLAAPDTQYF
. TRBJ2-7 . TRBV7-9 TGTGCCAGCAGCTTACGGGAACACGAGCAGTACTTC CASSLREHEQYF
TRBD1 TRBJ1-5 . TRBV7-9 TGTGCCAGCAGCTACTCCGGGACAGCTGGGAATCAGCCCCAGCATTTT CASSYSGTAGNQPQHF
TRBD1 TRBJ1-2 . TRBV5-6 TGTGCCAGCAGCATACAGGGGGCCCCGGGTGGCTACACCTTC CASSIQGAPGGYTF
TRBD2 TRBJ2-7 few TRBV7-9 TGTGCCAGCAGCTTCCCCGGGCGGGGGGCCTCCTACGAGCAGTACTTC CASSFPGRGASYEQYF
. TRBJ2-3 few TRBV5-1 TGCGCCAGCAGCTTGGCCCATACAGATACGCAGTATTTT CASSLAHTDTQYF
TRBD1 TRBJ1-1 . TRBV10-3 TGTGCCATCAGGACGACAGGGGGTAGGAACACTGAAGCTTTCTTT CAIRTTGGRNTEAFF
TRBD1 TRBJ1-2 . TRBV27 TGTGCCAGCAGTCCACGGACAGGGGGGGACTATGGCTACACCTTC CASSPRTGGDYGYTF
. TRBJ1-5 . TRBV24-1 TGTGCCACCAGTGGAGACGGGTCTAGCAATCAGCCCCAGCATTTT CATSGDGSSNQPQHF
. TRBJ1-5 . TRBV6-5 TGTGCCAGCAGGGTAAGAGTTTATCAGCCCCAGCATTTT CASRVRVYQPQHF
TRBD2 TRBJ2-1 few TRBV13 TGTGCCAGCAGCCGCCTGACTAGTCTAGCGGAGACCTACAATGAGCAGTTCTTC CASSRLTSLAETYNEQFF
. TRBJ1-5 . TRBV27 TGTGCCAGCAGCCCTGGTCGCGGGAGCAATCAGCCCCAGCATTTT CASSPGRGSNQPQHF
TRBD2 TRBJ2-1 once TRBV19 TGTGCCAGTAGTATCCAGCGGGGGGAATACAATGAGCAGTTCTTC CASSIQRGEYNEQFF
. TRBJ1-5 . TRBV19 TGTGCCAGTAGTAACCTAGGGGGAAGAAGCAATCAGCCCCAGCATTTT CASSNLGGRSNQPQHF
TRBD1 TRBJ2-3 . TRBV20-1 TGCAGTGCTAGTGCACACAGGGGGCGCACAGATACGCAGTATTTT CSASAHRGRTDTQYF
. TRBJ2-7 . TRBV6-1 TGTGCCAGCAGTGAAATTAGGGGTGGTTACGAGCAGTACTTC CASSEIRGGYEQYF
. TRBJ1-2 . TRBV10-3 TGTGCCATCAGCCCCACAGGCGACGCTAACTATGGCTACACCTTC CAISPTGDANYGYTF
TRBD1 TRBJ1-2 . TRBV6-6 TGTGCCAGCAGTCGCCAGGTTGGGACAGGGATCTCCTACTATGGCTACACCTTC CASSRQVGTGISYYGYTF
TRBD1 TRBJ1-5 . TRBV28 TGTGCCAGCAGAACAGGGGGAGTTGGCAATCAGCCCCAGCATTTT CASRTGGVGNQPQHF
. TRBJ2-6 . TRBV7-9 TGTGCCAGCAGCTTAGCCCAGGCTGGGGCCAACGTCCTGACTTTC CASSLAQAGANVLTF
TRBD1 TRBJ1-5 . TRBV6-5 TGTGCCAGCAGCCGGGGACAGGGGAGCAATCAGCCCCAGCATTTT CASSRGQGSNQPQHF
. TRBJ1-2 few TRBV4-1 TGCGCCAGCAGCCAAGGCAGGGAAGTTACCTATGGCTACACCTTC CASSQGREVTYGYTF
. TRBJ1-2 . TRBV13 TGTGCCAGCAGCTTAGGTAGCAGTACCTATGGCTACACCTTC CASSLGSSTYGYTF
TRBD1 TRBJ1-2 . TRBV19 TGTGCCAGTAACCCGACAGGGACCACCGCTGGCTACACCTTC CASNPTGTTAGYTF
TRBD2 TRBJ2-3 . TRBV6-5 TGTGCCAGCAGTTACGACGGGGGGACCACAGATACGCAGTATTTT CASSYDGGTTDTQYF
TRBD2 TRBJ2-1 . TRBV30 TGTGCCTGGAGAGGGACTAGCGGTATCAATGAGCAGTTCTTC CAWRGTSGINEQFF
. TRBJ2-3 . TRBV5-1 TGCGCCAGCAGCTTGGGCGGTGTGGGCACAGATACGCAGTATTTT CASSLGGVGTDTQYF
. TRBJ1-5 . TRBV21-1 TGTGCCAGCAGCGGCCGTGGGACAGGGGGAGGCAATCAGCCCCAGCATTTT CASSGRGTGGGNQPQHF
. TRBJ2-7 . TRBV27 TGTGCCAGCAGTCGGGGGGCGGCCTACGAGCAGTACTTC CASSRGAAYEQYF
TRBD1 TRBJ1-2 . TRBV11-2 TGTGCCAGCAGCTTAGGACAGGGGGAAAACACCTTC CASSLGQGENTF
. TRBJ1-2 . TRBV4-1 TGCGCCAGCAGCCAAGACTGGGGGGGCTATGGCTACACCTTC CASSQDWGGYGYTF
TRBD2 TRBJ2-1 . TRBV12-5 TGTGCTAGTGGTTTGGTAATCGGGACTACTTACAATGAGCAGTTCTTC CASGLVIGTTYNEQFF
. TRBJ1-5 . TRBV27 TGTGCCAGCAGTTTAGACACGGGGAATCAGCCCCAGCATTTT CASSLDTGNQPQHF
. TRBJ2-1 . TRBV2 TGTGCCAGCTTCAGGGCGGGGCCCCTTAACCTCGACAATGAGCAGTTCTTC CASFRAGPLNLDNEQFF